A single sample gave rise to the 7 T cell receptor beta chains below, sequenced in a study of breast tumors, draining lymph nodes, adjacent tissues. MiXCR, run by TCRdb on the multiplex PCR reads, gives a single entry per CDR3 protein. This table holds about 130,000 distinct CDR3 sequences, over 20% found once. The lymph nodes were axillary draining lymph nodes from breast cancer patients. The sequenced sample consisted of axillary lymph node tissue. Every receptor here comes from a female donor with breast cancer. Some clones in this sample may be carry-over from other donors' samples.

This clonotype was recorded many times. The rearrangement joins TRBV19 to TRBJ1-2, with a weak D call TRBD1 (5 bases). CDR1 and CDR2 from the germline V gene are LNHDA and SQIVND (reference sequence). Trimming shortened V by 3 bases and J by 8 bases, and 16 bases separated the two germline ends. The CDR3 covers 14 residues. The CDR3 region is CASSIGGSGPGYTF. The DNA of the CDR3 is TGTGCCAGTAGTATCGGTGGGTCGGGGCCCGGCTACACCTTC. The full variable domain, with the rest looked up from reference TRBV19 and TRBJ1-2, is DGGITQSPKYLFRKEGQNVTLSCEQNLNHDAMYWYRQDPGQGLRLIYYSQIVNDFQKGDIAEGYSVSREKKESFPLTVTSAQKNPTAFYLCASSIGGSGPGYTFGSGTRLTVV.

This clonotype was counted at least ten times. V and J are TRBV7-9 and TRBJ2-3; maybe TRBD1 (6 bases). CDR3 length: 12 amino acids. V lost 4 bases and J 5 bases, leaving 7 bases between the germline ends. Germline V gene lookup returns CDR1 SEHNR and CDR2 FQNEAQ (reference sequence). The CDR3 DNA sequence: TGTGCCAGCAGCTCAGGGGTAGATACGCAGTATTTT. The encoded protein is CASSSGVDTQYF.

The chain recombines TRBV6-2 or TRBV6-3 with TRBJ1-2; D perhaps matches TRBD1 (5 bases). Trimming pared 2 bases from V and 0 bases from J, leaving 16 bases between. The CDR3 sequence is 17 residues long. Germline V gives CDR1 MNHEY, CDR2 SVGEGT. The CDR3 DNA reads TGTGCCAGCAGTTACGGTCAGGGCCTCCGAGCTAACTATGGCTACACCTTC. Translation gives CASSYGQGLRANYGYTF.

This clonotype was observed at least ten times. This rearrangement joins TRBV9 to TRBJ2-3; 10 bases match TRBD2. CDR3 length equals 17 residues. V was pared by 1 base and J by 1 base, with 6 bases of the junction left unmatched. Germline V gene sequence: CDR1 SGDLS, CDR2 YYNGEE. The CDR3 loop reads CASSVKAGGWGTDTQYF. CDR3 sequence (DNA): TGTGCCAGCAGCGTAAAAGCGGGAGGGTGGGGCACAGATACGCAGTATTTT.

On this clonotype itself: This may arise from a read error, as a much more abundant clone is one base away. This chain connects TRBV6-5 to TRBJ1-3; D is unclear. CDR1 and CDR2 (germline): MNHEY, SVGAGI. CDR3 length: 16 amino acids. The V end lost 5 bases, the J end lost 0 bases, and 14 bases lay between the germline ends. CDR3 region: CASSASGAFSGNTIYF. In DNA, the CDR3 is TGTGCCAGCAGTGCCTCGGGAGCCTTCTCTGGAAACACCATATATTTT.

This clonotype was picked up many times. The chain recombines TRBV10-3 with TRBJ2-7, with TRBD2 identical over 9 bases. This CDR3 region has 16 residues. J gave up 5 bases and V 6 bases, and 14 bases lay outside the gene matches. The V gene's germline CDR1 is ENHRY and CDR2 SYGVKD. The chain's CDR3 is CAIRIPTAGGTDEQYF. CDR3 in DNA: TGTGCCATCAGGATCCCTACTGCGGGAGGGACCGACGAGCAGTACTTC.

The V call is TRBV5-4, the J call TRBJ2-1; tentative D call: TRBD2 (5 bases). Trimming took 4 bases from V and 0 from J, leaving 17 bases between them. The germline CDR1 and CDR2 sequences are SGHNT and YYREEE (reference sequence). The CDR3 spans 17 residues. CDR3 nucleotide sequence: TGTGCCAGCAGCCCGACTAACGTTTGGAGCTCCTACAATGAGCAGTTCTTC. Its translation: CASSPTNVWSSYNEQFF.